This record covers a single TCR beta chain. Its cognate antigen is unknown. The intended depth for sequencing was 1 in 200,000 to 1 in 1 million T cells. Some clones are missing from TCRdb's copy, which holds only in-frame ones; the method was immunoSEQ multiplex PCR. This table holds about 140,000 clones, around 77% found once. CDR1 is SGHAT, CDR2 FQNNGV, per germline. This CDR3 is built from 15 residues. V shed 6 bases, J shed 0 bases, and the junction held 6 bases outside the gene matches. The data were taken from a study of cytotoxic CD8 clonotypes in ibrutinib-treated CLL. On the study more broadly: Averaging across samples gave approximately 250,000 productive templates and roughly 90,000 productive rearrangements. General study results and limits: Patients had baseline clonality above age-matched healthy donors, and this clonality moved with circulating CD8+ T-cell counts.

This sequence originates from a human donor with chronic lymphocytic leukemia. The sample here was PBMCs, taken after 12 months of ibrutinib treatment. This chain uses TRBV11-2 with TRBJ1-1; TRBD1 matches at 8 bases. The CDR3 coding sequence is TGTGCCAGCAGTTTTCGACAGGGGTTGAACACTGAAGCTTTCTTT. Amino acids: CASSFRQGLNTEAFF.